Below are 27 T cell receptor beta chains sequenced from a single sample in a study of cytomegalovirus exposure and HLA in healthy donors. Profiling relied on immunoSEQ multiplex PCR, and the TCRdb table lists in-frame clones only, not all of them. This table has about 200,000 clones, over 65% appearing once. Sequenced input: PBMCs. The receptor source for this set is a woman younger than 30 in good health and CMV-seronegative.

The chain couples TRBV29-1 to TRBJ2-7; D is perhaps TRBD1 (5 bases). The CDR3 contains 12 residues. Trimming left V 8 bases short and J 6 bases short, with 17 bases between. Germline lookup yields CDR1 SQVTM and CDR2 ANQGSEA. The DNA of the CDR3 is TGCAGCTTCCAGGGTCTGGTAAGCGAGCAGTACTTC. It specifies CSFQGLVSEQYF.

This clone came up once. The CDR3 sequence is CASSPYRGPDYGYTF. For the CDR3, the DNA is TGCGCCAGCAGTCCGTACAGGGGTCCCGACTATGGCTACACCTTC. The chain employs TRBV23-1 and TRBJ1-2; TRBD1 matches 7 bases. TRBV23-1 is treated as an ORF (open reading frame) with a function not yet certain. V was clipped by 4 bases and J by 3 bases; unmatched bases: 8. CDR3 length: 15 amino acids.

The rearrangement uses TRBV27 and TRBJ2-3; 8 bases fit TRBD2. CDR1 is MNHEY and CDR2 is SMNVEV in the germline V gene (reference sequence). Trimming at V came to 2 bases and at J to 1 base, leaving 2 bases not matched to a gene. The CDR3 is made up of 15 amino acids. In nucleotides, the CDR3 is TGTGCCAGCAGTTTAACTAGCGGACGCACAGATACGCAGTATTTT. It specifies CASSLTSGRTDTQYF.

The DNA for the CDR3 is TGTGCCAGCAGTTATGGACAGGGGACAACTAACTATGGCTACACCTTC. Protein: CASSYGQGTTNYGYTF. This rearrangement joins TRBV27 to TRBJ1-2; 9 bases agree with TRBD1. The V gene's germline CDR1 is MNHEY and CDR2 SMNVEV (reference sequence). Trimming cost V 4 bases and J 0 bases; bases outside gene matches: 6. This CDR3 has 16 amino acids.

The rearrangement uses TRBV27 and TRBJ2-7, with TRBD2 matching 7 bases. CDR1 is MNHEY and CDR2 is SMNVEV in the germline V gene (reference sequence). This CDR3 spans 14 amino acids. The V and J ends lost 3 bases and 4 bases, in that order; junction bases with no gene match: 6. CDR3 DNA: TGTGCCAGCAGTTTTTCTAGCGGAGCTTACGAGCAGTACTTC. Translated: CASSFSSGAYEQYF.

In this sample, this clone turned up once. The V call is TRBV5-4, the J call TRBJ2-7; no clear D gene. The CDR3 consists of 15 residues. Germline CDR1 is SGHNT and CDR2 is YYREEE (reference sequence). The ends were cut back, 3 bases at V and 0 bases at J, with 13 bases in the middle. The DNA for the CDR3 is TGTGCCAGCAGCTCGAAGGACCGTAGCTCCTACGAGCAGTACTTC. Translated, it gives CASSSKDRSSYEQYF.

Note on this clone: One end of the junction does not line up with germline, which may come from a read error. This chain joins TRBV4-1 and TRBJ2-3; 7 nucleotides agree with TRBD1. This CDR3 contains 15 residues. Germline V lookup: CDR1 MGHRA, CDR2 YSYEKL. The CDR3 region is CASSKGAGDTQWTHF. As DNA, the CDR3 is TGCGCCAGCAGCAAGGGGGCCGGAGATACGCAGTGGACCCATTTT.

The chain combines TRBV6-6 with TRBJ1-5; D is perhaps TRBD1 (5 bases). V shed 11 bases and J shed 2 bases, with 13 bases lying between them. CDR1 MNHNY and CDR2 SVGAGI come from the germline V gene (reference sequence). The CDR3 has 13 amino acids. As DNA, the CDR3 is TGTGCCCATGCCGGAGGGGGCAATCAGCCCCAGCATTTT. It specifies CAHAGGGNQPQHF.

The gene calls are TRBV9 and TRBJ2-7; D not certain. Germline V gives CDR1 SGDLS, CDR2 YYNGEE. The CDR3 runs 14 residues. The V gene lost 0 bases and the J gene lost 1 base, with 8 bases spanning the gap. CDR3 loop: CASSVEGSSYEQYF. CDR3 sequence (DNA): TGTGCCAGCAGCGTAGAAGGCAGTTCCTACGAGCAGTACTTC.

This chain links TRBV5-1 with TRBJ2-7; D is unclear. CDR1 and CDR2 (germline): SGHRS, YFSETQ. The CDR3 is made up of 15 amino acids. The V end lost 3 bases, the J end lost 2 bases, and 15 bases lay between the germline ends. Here the CDR3 reads CASSYSDQAAYEQYF. The CDR3 DNA reads as TGCGCCAGCAGCTATTCTGACCAGGCTGCCTACGAGCAGTACTTC.

This clone came up a few times. This same CDR3 is encoded by further DNA sequences in the sample. The CDR3 loop reads CAWNRGGGYTF. Here the CDR3 DNA reads TGTGCCTGGAACAGGGGGGGTGGCTACACCTTC. V and J are TRBV30 and TRBJ1-2; 8 nucleotides match TRBD1. The trim removed 4 bases at V and 7 bases at J, leaving 2 bases unmatched. This CDR3 region has 11 residues. Germline loops: CDR1 GTSNPN, CDR2 SVGIG (reference sequence).

This clone appeared a single time. V usage is TRBV28 and J usage is TRBJ2-5; perhaps TRBD2 as D (7 bases). The V end was cut by 4 bases, the J end by 7 bases, with 13 bases between. Germline V lookup: CDR1 MDHEN, CDR2 SYDVKM. This CDR3 comprises 13 residues. The CDR3, as DNA: TGTGCCAGCAGTTCGGGGGGCGGGGTGACCCAGTACTTC. Amino acids: CASSSGGGVTQYF.

The J gene is TRBJ2-1, the V gene TRBV2; possible D gene TRBD2, 6 bases. The CDR3 extends over 18 amino acids. Trimming cost V 0 bases and J 0 bases, with 15 bases left between them. Germline CDR1 reads SNHLY; CDR2 reads FYNNEI. The CDR3 DNA follows: TGTGCCAGCAGTGAAGCCCAGGACGGGGGAAGCTCCTACAATGAGCAGTTCTTC. Amino acids: CASSEAQDGGSSYNEQFF. The whole variable domain, remainder taken from reference TRBV2 and TRBJ2-1, is EPEVTQTPSHQVTQMGQEVILRCVPISNHLYFYWYRQILGQKVEFLVSFYNNEISEKSEIFDDQFSVERPDGSNFTLKIRSTKLEDSAMYFCASSEAQDGGSSYNEQFFGPGTRLTVL.

This chain links TRBV2 with TRBJ2-1, with 9 bases lining up with TRBD1. Germline CDR1 reads SNHLY; CDR2 reads FYNNEI. CDR3 length: 14 amino acids. Losses at the gene ends were 8 bases for V and 8 bases for J; bases not matched to a gene: 10. CDR3 sequence: CASGVGRTGDEQFF. CDR3 in DNA: TGTGCCAGCGGAGTGGGGAGGACAGGGGATGAGCAGTTCTTC.

The chain couples TRBV28 to TRBJ2-7; possibly TRBD1 for D (6 bases). The CDR3 runs 14 residues. Germline CDR1 MDHEN, CDR2 SYDVKM. Trimming took off 5 bases at V and 5 bases at J, with 16 bases between the two ends. Here the CDR3 reads CASSTLDRNHEQYF. DNA of the CDR3: TGTGCCAGCAGTACTTTGGACAGAAACCACGAGCAGTACTTC.

DNA of the CDR3: TGTGCCAGCAGTTTGGAGTCCAGAGGGGGCTACACCTTC. It encodes CASSLESRGGYTF. This chain uses TRBV27 with TRBJ1-2; D uncertain. Germline-derived CDR1 and CDR2 are MNHEY and SMNVEV (reference sequence). Trimming removed 3 bases from V and 8 bases from J, with 13 bases in between. This CDR3 is built from 13 residues.

Points on this clone: An end of the junction differs from the germline gene, which may be a read error. The chain joins TRBV2 to TRBJ1-1, with D possibly TRBD1 on 5 matching bases. The CDR3 spans 12 residues. Germline values: CDR1 SNHLY, CDR2 FYNNEI. The CDR3 region has the DNA TGTGCCAGCAGCGGGTCCCGGGACCTTCCGTCCTTT. This translates into CASSGSRDLPSF.

V is TRBV19 and J is TRBJ2-1, with TRBD1 as a possible D gene (5 bases). Germline V lookup: CDR1 LNHDA, CDR2 SQIVND (reference sequence). The CDR3 has 14 amino acids. V was shortened by 3 bases and J by 6 bases, with 12 bases between the two germline ends. This CDR3 is CASSMGPVGNEQFF. The CDR3 DNA reads as TGTGCCAGTAGTATGGGGCCCGTCGGCAATGAGCAGTTCTTC.

This clone occurred once. J is TRBJ1-5 and V is TRBV6-1, with D possibly TRBD1 on 6 matching bases. The CDR3 length is 13 residues. Germline CDR1 and CDR2: MNHNS and SASEGT. V gave up 6 bases and J gave up 6 bases, with 12 bases separating them. The CDR3 region is CASSGQWVQPQHF. The CDR3 DNA reads TGTGCCAGCAGCGGACAGTGGGTTCAGCCCCAGCATTTT.

V and J are TRBV2 and TRBJ2-1; TRBD2 matches 12 bases. V shed 7 bases, J shed 8 bases, and the junction held 12 bases outside the gene matches. Germline V gene sequence: CDR1 SNHLY, CDR2 FYNNEI. The CDR3 sequence is 16 residues long. CDR3 in DNA: TGTGCCAGCACCCCTAGCGGGAGGGTCGGAGTCGATGAGCAGTTCTTC. It specifies CASTPSGRVGVDEQFF.

This sequence joins TRBV30 and TRBJ2-6, with D possibly TRBD2 on 6 matching bases. This CDR3 has 19 residues. The germline V gene has CDR1 GTSNPN and CDR2 SVGIG (reference sequence). V lost 2 bases to trimming and J lost 3 bases, with 23 bases between them. The CDR3 bases are TGTGCCTGGAGTAGGAAGGCCGGGAGTCTCAGGAGTGGGGCCAACGTCCTGACTTTC. Residues: CAWSRKAGSLRSGANVLTF.

The V call is TRBV27, the J call TRBJ1-1; the D is unclear. Trimming took off 6 bases at V and 6 bases at J, with 17 bases between the two ends. Germline assignment: CDR1 MNHEY and CDR2 SMNVEV (reference sequence). This CDR3 is built from 14 residues. CDR3 loop: CASSSYSSSPEAFF. As DNA, the CDR3 is TGTGCCAGCAGCAGTTACTCTTCTTCCCCTGAAGCTTTCTTT.

CDR3 protein: CASSLRPARADTEAFF. CDR3 bases: TGTGCCAGCAGTTTACGCCCGGCCAGAGCGGACACTGAAGCTTTCTTT. The V gene is TRBV27, the J gene TRBJ1-1; D is ambiguous. The CDR3 contains 16 residues. The germline CDR1 and CDR2 sequences are MNHEY and SMNVEV (reference sequence). Trimming removed 2 bases from V and 3 bases from J, with 16 bases in between.

The V call is TRBV5-4, the J call TRBJ2-1; 8 bases map to TRBD2. Germline trimming cut 4 bases from V and 4 bases from J; bases unmatched to any gene: 10. The CDR3 extends over 16 amino acids. Germline-derived CDR1 and CDR2 are SGHNT and YYREEE (reference sequence). The CDR3 coding sequence is TGTGCCAGCAGCCCCCGGGGGGGATTCAGATACAATGAGCAGTTCTTC. This sequence encodes CASSPRGGFRYNEQFF.

The chain is built from TRBV5-5 and TRBJ1-2; D may be TRBD1 (5 bases). Germline V gene data show CDR1 as SGHKS and CDR2 as YYEKEE (reference sequence). The CDR3 has 14 residues. V lost 4 bases to trimming and J lost 7 bases, with 17 bases between them. CDR3 DNA sequence: TGTGCCAGCAGCCCCATAGATGTGGGGACTGGCTACACCTTC. Protein: CASSPIDVGTGYTF.

V gene TRBV6-1 combines with J gene TRBJ1-2; D is uncertain. Between the trimmed V and J ends, which lost 3 bases and 1 base, there was a span of 3 bases. Germline-derived CDR1 and CDR2 are MNHNS and SASEGT. The CDR3 consists of 12 residues. The CDR3 DNA is TGTGCCAGCAGTGAGTTTAACTATGGCTACACCTTC. It yields the protein CASSEFNYGYTF.

The V call is TRBV5-6, the J call TRBJ1-1, with D possibly matching TRBD1 (6 bases). The CDR3 spans 15 residues. V was cut by 4 bases and J by 6 bases, with 19 bases left in between. Germline-derived CDR1 and CDR2 are SGHDT and YYEEEE. The DNA of the CDR3 is TGTGCCAGCAGCACTAAGGGGGTCCGCCACCCTGAAGCTTTCTTT. This encodes CASSTKGVRHPEAFF.